Following are 3 T cell receptor beta chains from one sample sequenced in a study of T cell responses to AZD1222 COVID-19 vaccine. Measured with immunoSEQ multiplex PCR; TCRdb has only the in-frame clones, and not every one. Of approximately 150,000 clones listed, about 89% are singletons. The source material was peripheral blood, sampled 28 days after the second AZD1222 dose. Receptor source: an adult who received the AZD1222 COVID-19 vaccine.

This clone was seen only once. The chain couples TRBV19 to TRBJ1-6; the match to TRBD1 covers 7 bases. Germline trimming cut 4 bases from V and 5 bases from J; bases unmatched to any gene: 11. Germline CDR1 reads LNHDA; CDR2 reads SQIVND (reference sequence). CDR3 length: 17 amino acids. The CDR3 sequence is CASSTPPATGNNSPLHF. As DNA, the CDR3 is TGTGCCAGTAGTACCCCCCCCGCGACAGGGAATAATTCACCCCTCCACTTT.

Of note for this clone: Other DNA sequences in this specimen translate into the identical CDR3. The chain combines TRBV9 with TRBJ1-5; D perhaps matches TRBD1 (6 bases). The CDR3 has 13 amino acids. In germline, CDR1 is SGDLS, CDR2 YYNGEE. With 0 bases removed from V and 7 bases from J, the gap between germline ends came to 8 bases. In DNA form, the CDR3 reads TGTGCCAGCAGCGTAGAGGGGGGCCAGCCCCAGCATTTT. As protein: CASSVEGGQPQHF.

The J gene is TRBJ1-1, the V gene TRBV4-1; TRBD1 is a possible D gene (6 bases). CDR1 is MGHRA, CDR2 YSYEKL, per germline. The germline V and J ends were trimmed by 3 bases and 11 bases, with 13 bases remaining between them. This CDR3 comprises 12 residues. This chain's CDR3 is CASSHPDRRAFF. The DNA for the CDR3 is TGCGCCAGCAGCCACCCTGACAGGCGTGCTTTCTTT.